A selection of T cell receptor beta chains follows, all from one sample in a study of response to subunit inactivated influenza vaccine. TCRdb analysed the RT-PCR reads with MiXCR anew, one entry per CDR3 protein. This table holds hundreds of thousands of distinct CDR3 sequences, about 11% found once. The source was PBMCs from blood, collected on the day of vaccination. These TCRs come from a man aged 45-65 years who received an inactivated influenza vaccine. Each CDR3 is given with its conserved first and last residue. D genes are given only for firm matches. Size tells how often a clone was seen (once, few, many) or the class of an expanded clone, and some rows leave it out.

clone_size	v_call	d_call	cdr3_length	j_call	cdr3_nt	cdr3_aa
many	TRBV5-1	.	15	TRBJ1-6	TGCGCCAGCAGCTTGGGGCGGACGGGGGAGTCACCCCTCCACTTT	CASSLGRTGESPLHF
few	TRBV12-3/TRBV12-4	TRBD1	17	TRBJ1-1	TGTGCCAGCAGTTTCTCAATGACCGGGACAGGGGGCACTGAAGCTTTCTTT	CASSFSMTGTGGTEAFF
few	TRBV2	.	13	TRBJ2-7	TGTGCCAGCAGTCTCTACACCCGGGGCGAGCAGTACTTC	CASSLYTRGEQYF
many	TRBV6-1	TRBD1	14	TRBJ2-1	TGTGCCAGCACCCATGGACAGGGGTTTAATGAGCAGTTCTTC	CASTHGQGFNEQFF
.	TRBV29-1	.	13	TRBJ2-1	TGCAGCGCCCGGTGGGCAGGGGCCAATGAGCAGTTCTTC	CSARWAGANEQFF
.	TRBV24-1	.	16	TRBJ2-2	TGTGCCACCAGTGACGCAGACAGGCCTTACACCGGGGAGCTGTTTTTT	CATSDADRPYTGELFF
.	TRBV24-1	.	13	TRBJ1-5	TGTGCCACCAGTGAGGGGACAAATCAGCCCCAGCATTTT	CATSEGTNQPQHF
few	TRBV4-1	TRBD1	15	TRBJ2-3	TGCGCCAGCAGCCAGGAGACAGGGCTTGGTGGTACGCAGTATTTT	CASSQETGLGGTQYF
.	TRBV5-1	.	15	TRBJ2-3	TGCGCCAGCAGCTTGGATGGGGAACCCACAGATACGCAGTATTTT	CASSLDGEPTDTQYF
.	TRBV20-1	.	13	TRBJ1-1	TGCAGTGCTAGAGGGACGGGGTTGACTGAAGCTTTCTTT	CSARGTGLTEAFF
few	TRBV5-1	.	13	TRBJ1-4	TGCGCCAGCAGCATCCTTTTAAATGAAAAACTGTTTTTT	CASSILLNEKLFF